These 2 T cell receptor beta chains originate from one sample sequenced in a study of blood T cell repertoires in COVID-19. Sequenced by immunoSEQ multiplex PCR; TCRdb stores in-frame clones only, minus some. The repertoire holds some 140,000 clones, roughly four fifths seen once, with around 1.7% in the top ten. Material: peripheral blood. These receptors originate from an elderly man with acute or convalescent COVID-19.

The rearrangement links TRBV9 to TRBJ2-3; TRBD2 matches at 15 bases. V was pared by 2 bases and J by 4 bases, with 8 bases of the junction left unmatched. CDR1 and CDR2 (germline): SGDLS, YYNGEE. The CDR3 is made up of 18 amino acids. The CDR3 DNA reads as TGTGCCAGCAGCGTGGGGACTAGCGGGGGGATGGTGTCAGATACGCAGTATTTT. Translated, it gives CASSVGTSGGMVSDTQYF.

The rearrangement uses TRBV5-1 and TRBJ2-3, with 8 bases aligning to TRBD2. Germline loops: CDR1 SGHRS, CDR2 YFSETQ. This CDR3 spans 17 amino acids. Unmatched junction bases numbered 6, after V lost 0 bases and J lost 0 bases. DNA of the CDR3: TGCGCCAGCAGCTTGGCTGTACTAGCGGATAGCACAGATACGCAGTATTTT. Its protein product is CASSLAVLADSTDTQYF.